Listed below are T cell receptor beta chains from one sample, sequenced in a study of control samples from healthy donors and cancer patients. The repertoire was sequenced with immunoSEQ multiplex PCR; TCRdb's copy has only in-frame clones and lacks some. The data hold roughly 120,000 clones, with 75% to 90% observed a single time. The sample comprised PBMCs. These receptors all stem from a woman aged 50 to 65 with colorectal cancer. The CDR3 runs from the conserved cysteine through the conserved F or W. Each record gives: V gene, CDR3 length, J gene, CDR3 protein.

TRBV28	15	TRBJ2-7	CASSAPAGGIYEQYF
TRBV15	12	TRBJ1-3	CATRSLGNTIYF
TRBV9	14	TRBJ2-2	CASRNDRGTGELFF
TRBV7-9	12	TRBJ1-2	CASSLATSGYTF
TRBV7-8	15	TRBJ1-2	CASSGQSGASYGYTF
TRBV19	16	TRBJ1-5	CASRTQIQGNPEPQHF
TRBV2	11	TRBJ2-1	CASSGSNEQFF
TRBV6-5	13	TRBJ2-2	CASSYLGTGELFF
TRBV18	14	TRBJ1-1	CASSPGGTGTEAFF
TRBV4-1	17	TRBJ1-2	CASSQQKGQIVDYGYTF
TRBV5-1	18	TRBJ1-1	CASSYTGTGEPGNTEAFF
TRBV3-1/TRBV3-2	14	TRBJ1-1	CASSNRDMNTEAFF
TRBV9	16	TRBJ2-3	CASSVAGRGGTDTQYF
TRBV2	11	TRBJ2-5	CASRQEETQYF
TRBV18	13	TRBJ1-3	CASSPDRGGTIYF
TRBV15	16	TRBJ2-7	CATSRDPDRGSYEQYF
TRBV7-9	11	TRBJ2-7	CASSRLGEQYF
TRBV7-9	16	TRBJ2-1	CASSLARSDSDNEQFF
TRBV7-9	16	TRBJ2-1	CASSSRDSSSYNEQFF
TRBV27	13	TRBJ2-2	CASSLFNTGELFF
TRBV6-5	15	TRBJ2-1	CASSAAAPHLNEQFF
TRBV4-2	18	TRBJ2-7	CASSQDRGSGTGGHEQYF
TRBV28	15	TRBJ2-4	CASTPSGSGDGIQYF
TRBV28	12	TRBJ2-1	CASSLSTLPLIF
TRBV7-3	16	TRBJ2-1	CASSLKGTGLDNEQFF
TRBV7-8	18	TRBJ2-4	CASSLPGLAGVGKNIQYF
TRBV27	16	TRBJ1-6	CASRAPDRVYNSPLHF
TRBV11-3	14	TRBJ2-3	CASSTGAATDTQYF
TRBV5-4	16	TRBJ2-3	CASSTRGGAGTDTQYF
TRBV7-3	13	TRBJ1-5	CASSATGDQPQHF
TRBV6-5	15	TRBJ2-2	CASAGMLTNTGELFF
TRBV9	15	TRBJ2-7	CASSVDAGALYEQYF
TRBV2	14	TRBJ1-1	CASRADREGTEAFF
TRBV29-1	13	TRBJ2-1	CSVAVVGGGEQFF
TRBV24-1	16	TRBJ2-5	CATSDDSPGLRETQYF
TRBV20-1	14	TRBJ2-7	CSASVSGRTKEQYF
TRBV9	15	TRBJ2-3	CASSARGGREDTQYF
TRBV3-1/TRBV3-2	16	TRBJ1-2	CASSLSPARTREGYTF
TRBV19	14	TRBJ1-2	CASVGQGAVYGYTF
TRBV6-1	14	TRBJ1-2	CASSEDGSGYGYTF
TRBV18	15	TRBJ1-2	CASSPNPRQPYGYTF
TRBV19	13	TRBJ1-4	CASRARTKEKLFF